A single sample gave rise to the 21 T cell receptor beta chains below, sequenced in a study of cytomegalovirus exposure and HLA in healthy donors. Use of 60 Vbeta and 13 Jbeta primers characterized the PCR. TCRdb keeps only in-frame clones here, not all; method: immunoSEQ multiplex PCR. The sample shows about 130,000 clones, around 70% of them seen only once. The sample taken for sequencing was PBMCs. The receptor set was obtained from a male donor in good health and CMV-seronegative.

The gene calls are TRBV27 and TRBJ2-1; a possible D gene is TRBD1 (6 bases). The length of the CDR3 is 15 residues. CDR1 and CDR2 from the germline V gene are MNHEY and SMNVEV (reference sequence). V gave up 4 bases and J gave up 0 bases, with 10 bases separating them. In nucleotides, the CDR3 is TGTGCCAGCAGTTCTGCGGACAGCTCCTACAATGAGCAGTTCTTC. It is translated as CASSSADSSYNEQFF.

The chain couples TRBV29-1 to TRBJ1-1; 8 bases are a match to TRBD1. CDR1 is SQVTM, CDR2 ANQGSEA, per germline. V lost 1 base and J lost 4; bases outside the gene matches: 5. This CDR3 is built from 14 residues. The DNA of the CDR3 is TGCAGCGTTGAAGGAGGCGGACAGGGCACTGAAGCTTTCTTT. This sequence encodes CSVEGGGQGTEAFF.

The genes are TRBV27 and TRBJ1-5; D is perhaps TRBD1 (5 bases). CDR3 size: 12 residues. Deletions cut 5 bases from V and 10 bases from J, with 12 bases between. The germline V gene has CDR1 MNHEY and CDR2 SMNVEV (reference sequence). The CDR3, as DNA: TGTGCCAGCAGTACTCATCAGGGACCCCAGCATTTT. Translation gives CASSTHQGPQHF.

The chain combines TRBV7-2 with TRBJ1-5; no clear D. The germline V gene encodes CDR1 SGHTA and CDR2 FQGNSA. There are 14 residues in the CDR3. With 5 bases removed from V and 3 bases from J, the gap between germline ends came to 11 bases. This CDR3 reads CASSEQIINQPQHF. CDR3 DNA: TGTGCCAGCAGCGAACAGATAATCAATCAGCCCCAGCATTTT. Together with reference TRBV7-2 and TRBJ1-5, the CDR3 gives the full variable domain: GAGVSQSPSNKVTEKGKDVELRCDPISGHTALYWYRQSLGQGLEFLIYFQGNSAPDKSGLPSDRFSAERTGGSVSTLTIQRTQQEDSAVYLCASSEQIINQPQHFGDGTRLSIL.

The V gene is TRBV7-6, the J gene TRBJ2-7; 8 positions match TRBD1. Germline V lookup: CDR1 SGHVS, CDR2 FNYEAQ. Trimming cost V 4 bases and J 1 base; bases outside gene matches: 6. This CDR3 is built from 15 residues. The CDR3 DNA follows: TGTGCCAGCAGCTACGGACAGGGCGGGTCCTACGAGCAGTACTTC. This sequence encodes CASSYGQGGSYEQYF.

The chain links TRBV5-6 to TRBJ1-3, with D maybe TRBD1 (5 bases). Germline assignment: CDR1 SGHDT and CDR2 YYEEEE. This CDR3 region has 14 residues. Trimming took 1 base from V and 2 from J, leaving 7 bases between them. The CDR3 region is CASSLPQAGNTIYF. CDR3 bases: TGTGCCAGCAGCTTGCCACAGGCTGGAAACACCATATATTTT.

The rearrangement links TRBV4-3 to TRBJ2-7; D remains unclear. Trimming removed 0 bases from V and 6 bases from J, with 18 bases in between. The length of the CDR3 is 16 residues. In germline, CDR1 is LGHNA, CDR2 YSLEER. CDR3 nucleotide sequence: TGCGCCAGCAGCCAAGATCTTTCCAGCGCCTCGAGCGAGCAGTACTTC. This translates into CASSQDLSSASSEQYF.

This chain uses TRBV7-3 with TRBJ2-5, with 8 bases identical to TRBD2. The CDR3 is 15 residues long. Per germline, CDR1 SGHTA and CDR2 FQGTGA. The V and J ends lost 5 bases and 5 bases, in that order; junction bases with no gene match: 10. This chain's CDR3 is CASSQNSGIGETQYF. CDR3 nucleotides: TGTGCCAGCAGCCAAAATAGCGGGATTGGGGAGACCCAGTACTTC.

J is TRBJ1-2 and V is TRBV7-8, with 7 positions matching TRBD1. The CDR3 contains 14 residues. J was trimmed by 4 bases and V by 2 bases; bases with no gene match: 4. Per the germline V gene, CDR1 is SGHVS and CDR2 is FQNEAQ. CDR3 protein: CASSLLRDSYGYTF. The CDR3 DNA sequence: TGTGCCAGCAGCTTATTAAGGGACAGCTATGGCTACACCTTC.

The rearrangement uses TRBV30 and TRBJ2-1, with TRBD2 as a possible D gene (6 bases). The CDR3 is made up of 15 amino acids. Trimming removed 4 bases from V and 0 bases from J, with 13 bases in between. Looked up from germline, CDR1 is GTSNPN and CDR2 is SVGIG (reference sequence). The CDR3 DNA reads TGTGCCTGGAACCGGCGGGGCTTCTCCTACAATGAGCAGTTCTTC. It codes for CAWNRRGFSYNEQFF. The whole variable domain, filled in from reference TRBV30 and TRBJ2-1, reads SQTIHQWPATLVQPVGSPLSLECTVEGTSNPNLYWYRQAAGRGLQLLFYSVGIGQISSEVPQNLSASRPQDRQFILSSKKLLLSDSGFYLCAWNRRGFSYNEQFFGPGTRLTVL.

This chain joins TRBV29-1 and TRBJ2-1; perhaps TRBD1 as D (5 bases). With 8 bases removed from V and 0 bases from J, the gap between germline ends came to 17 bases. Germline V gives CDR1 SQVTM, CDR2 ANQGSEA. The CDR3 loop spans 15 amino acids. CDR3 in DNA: TGCAGCCTGCAGGGTACAGCTAGCTCCTACAATGAGCAGTTCTTC. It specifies CSLQGTASSYNEQFF.

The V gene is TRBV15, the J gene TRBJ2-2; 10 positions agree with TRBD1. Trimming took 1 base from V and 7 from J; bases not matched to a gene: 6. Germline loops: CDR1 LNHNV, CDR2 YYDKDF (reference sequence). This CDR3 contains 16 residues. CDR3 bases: TGTGCCACCAGCAGAGCCGGGACAGGGGTTCTCGGGGAGCTGTTTTTT. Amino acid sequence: CATSRAGTGVLGELFF. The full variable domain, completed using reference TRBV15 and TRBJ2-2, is DAMVIQNPRYQVTQFGKPVTLSCSQTLNHNVMYWYQQKSSQAPKLLFHYYDKDFNNEADTPDNFQSRRPNTSFCFLDIRSPGLGDTAMYLCATSRAGTGVLGELFFGEGSRLTVL.

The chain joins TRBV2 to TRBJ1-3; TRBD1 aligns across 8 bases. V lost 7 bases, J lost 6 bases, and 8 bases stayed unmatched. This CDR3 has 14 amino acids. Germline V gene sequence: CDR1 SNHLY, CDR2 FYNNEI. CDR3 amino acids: CASTRTTGENTIYF. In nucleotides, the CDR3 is TGTGCCAGCACGAGGACGACAGGGGAAAACACCATATATTTT.

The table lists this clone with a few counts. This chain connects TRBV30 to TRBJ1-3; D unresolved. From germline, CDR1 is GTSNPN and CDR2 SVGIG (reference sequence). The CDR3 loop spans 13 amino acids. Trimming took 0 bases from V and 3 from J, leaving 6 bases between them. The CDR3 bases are TGTGCCTGGAGTGTACTTCATGGAAACACCATATATTTT. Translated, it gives CAWSVLHGNTIYF.

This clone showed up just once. The CDR3 coding sequence is TGTGCCAGCAGCCAACAAAGCGGGGGAGAAGCCTACGAGCAGTACTTC. Protein product: CASSQQSGGEAYEQYF. The chain has TRBV4-2 and TRBJ2-7; TRBD2 aligns across 8 bases. The V and J ends lost 2 bases and 2 bases, in that order; junction bases with no gene match: 8. This CDR3 region has 16 residues. Germline CDR1 and CDR2: LGHNA and YNFKEQ.

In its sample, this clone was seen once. The CDR3 reads CASSLAGGQNNQPQHF. The CDR3 coding sequence is TGTGCCAGCAGCTTAGCCGGGGGGCAGAACAATCAGCCCCAGCATTTT. The chain is built from TRBV7-6 and TRBJ1-5; tentatively, D is TRBD1 (6 bases). With 0 bases removed from V and 3 bases from J, the gap between germline ends came to 12 bases. From germline, CDR1 is SGHVS and CDR2 FNYEAQ. The CDR3 loop spans 16 amino acids.

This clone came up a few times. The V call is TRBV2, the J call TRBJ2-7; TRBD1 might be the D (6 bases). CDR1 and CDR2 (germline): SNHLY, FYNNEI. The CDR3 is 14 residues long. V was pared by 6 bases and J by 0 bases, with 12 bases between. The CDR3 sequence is CASSERDNSYEQYF. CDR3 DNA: TGTGCCAGCAGCGAACGGGACAACTCCTACGAGCAGTACTTC. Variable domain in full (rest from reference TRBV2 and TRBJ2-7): EPEVTQTPSHQVTQMGQEVILRCVPISNHLYFYWYRQILGQKVEFLVSFYNNEISEKSEIFDDQFSVERPDGSNFTLKIRSTKLEDSAMYFCASSERDNSYEQYFGPGTRLTVT.

For the CDR3, the DNA is TGTGCCAGCAGCCAAGCCCCAGGAATAGGGACAGGATCGAACACTGAAGCTTTCTTT. This sequence encodes CASSQAPGIGTGSNTEAFF. This chain links TRBV14 with TRBJ1-1; 8 bases line up with TRBD1. CDR1 is SGHDN, CDR2 FVKESK, per germline. After removal of 1 base from V and 1 base from J, the junction contained 14 bases not matched to a gene. The CDR3 sequence is 19 residues long.

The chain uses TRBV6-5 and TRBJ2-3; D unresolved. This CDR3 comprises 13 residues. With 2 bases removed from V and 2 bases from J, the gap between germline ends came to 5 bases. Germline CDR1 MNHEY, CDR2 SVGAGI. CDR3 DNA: TGTGCCAGCAGTTACATCCTCACAGATACGCAGTATTTT. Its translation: CASSYILTDTQYF.

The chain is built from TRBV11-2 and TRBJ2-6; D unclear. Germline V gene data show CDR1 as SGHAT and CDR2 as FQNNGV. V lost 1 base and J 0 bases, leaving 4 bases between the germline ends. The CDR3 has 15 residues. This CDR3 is CASSLVLSGANVLTF. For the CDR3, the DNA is TGTGCCAGCAGCTTAGTTCTCTCTGGGGCCAACGTCCTGACTTTC.

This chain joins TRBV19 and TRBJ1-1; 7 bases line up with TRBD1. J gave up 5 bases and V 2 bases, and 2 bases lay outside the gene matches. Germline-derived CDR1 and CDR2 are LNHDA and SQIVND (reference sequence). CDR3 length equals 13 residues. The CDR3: CASSISQGTEAFF. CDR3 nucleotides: TGTGCCAGTAGTATATCACAGGGGACTGAAGCTTTCTTT.